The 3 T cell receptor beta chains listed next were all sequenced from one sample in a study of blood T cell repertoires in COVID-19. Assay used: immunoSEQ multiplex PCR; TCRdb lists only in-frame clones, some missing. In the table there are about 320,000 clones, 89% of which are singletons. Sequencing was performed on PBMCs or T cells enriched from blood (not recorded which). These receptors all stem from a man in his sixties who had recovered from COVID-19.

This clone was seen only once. This CDR3 is CASSLIYPGGSWSTEAFF. The DNA for the CDR3 is TGTGCCAGCAGTTTGATATACCCAGGGGGCTCTTGGAGCACTGAAGCTTTCTTT. The chain has TRBV27 and TRBJ1-1, with 8 bases lining up with TRBD1. This CDR3 contains 18 residues. Germline V gives CDR1 MNHEY, CDR2 SMNVEV (reference sequence). The V segment lost 3 bases and the J segment 4 bases; nucleotides outside the gene matches: 16.

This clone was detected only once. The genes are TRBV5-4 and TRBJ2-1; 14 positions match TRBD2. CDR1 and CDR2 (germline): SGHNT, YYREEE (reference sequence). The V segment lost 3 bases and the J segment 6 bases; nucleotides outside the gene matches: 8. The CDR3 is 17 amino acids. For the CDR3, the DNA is TGTGCCAGCAGCTCCCGGACTAGCGGGAGGAACCCCAATGAGCAGTTCTTC. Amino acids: CASSSRTSGRNPNEQFF.

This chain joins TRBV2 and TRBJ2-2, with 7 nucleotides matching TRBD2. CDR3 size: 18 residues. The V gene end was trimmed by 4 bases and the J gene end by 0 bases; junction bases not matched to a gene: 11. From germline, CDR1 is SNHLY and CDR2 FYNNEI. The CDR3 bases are TGTGCCAGCAGTGTGCGTCGACTAGCTGTATCGAACACCGGGGAGCTGTTTTTT. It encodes CASSVRRLAVSNTGELFF.